This is a list of T cell receptor beta chains from one sample in a study of T cell responses to AZD1222 COVID-19 vaccine. The assay was immunoSEQ multiplex PCR, and TCRdb's table has in-frame clones only and misses some. The sample shows some 110,000 clones, approximately 85% of them seen only once. The starting material was peripheral blood, obtained 28 days after the second AZD1222 dose. The receptors stem from an adult who received the AZD1222 COVID-19 vaccine. Both conserved end residues are part of each CDR3. The D gene is left open where the match is weak. Not every row has a clone size; where given, it reads once, few, many or a size class.

V: TRBV5-6; D: .; size: .; J: TRBJ1-5; CDR3: CASSRRGNQPQHF; DNA: TGTGCCAGCAGCCGCCGGGGGAATCAGCCCCAGCATTTT
V: TRBV5-5; D: TRBD1; size: .; J: TRBJ1-4; CDR3: CASSLAPGTGGGREKLFF; DNA: TGTGCCAGCAGCTTGGCCCCCGGGACAGGGGGGGGAAGAGAAAAACTGTTTTTT
V: TRBV6-5; D: .; size: .; J: TRBJ1-2; CDR3: CASSYRAAGPDGYTF; DNA: TGTGCCAGCAGTTACCGGGCGGCGGGGCCCGATGGCTACACCTTC
V: TRBV6-5; D: .; size: .; J: TRBJ1-6; CDR3: CASRHRQNNSPLHF; DNA: TGTGCCAGCAGGCACCGGCAGAATAATTCACCCCTCCACTTT
V: TRBV5-8; D: TRBD2; size: .; J: TRBJ2-1; CDR3: CASSLELMVTSGGNYNEQFF; DNA: TGTGCCAGCAGCTTGGAATTGATGGTTACTAGCGGGGGTAACTACAATGAGCAGTTCTTC
V: TRBV9; D: TRBD2; size: .; J: TRBJ2-3; CDR3: CASSAPSGGLTDTQYF; DNA: TGTGCCAGCAGCGCCCCAAGCGGGGGGCTCACAGATACGCAGTATTTT
V: TRBV7-9; D: TRBD1; size: .; J: TRBJ1-4; CDR3: CASSLGDRDNEKLFF; DNA: TGTGCCAGCAGCTTAGGGGACAGGGATAATGAAAAACTGTTTTTT
V: TRBV3-1/TRBV3-2; D: .; size: .; J: TRBJ1-4; CDR3: CASSQDLLTHVGGGEKLFF; DNA: TGTGCCAGCAGCCAAGATTTACTGACACACGTTGGAGGCGGTGAAAAACTGTTTTTT
V: TRBV4-2; D: .; size: once; J: TRBJ1-5; CDR3: CASSPGISNQPQHF; DNA: TGTGCCAGCAGCCCCGGGATTAGCAATCAGCCCCAGCATTTT
V: TRBV3-1/TRBV3-2; D: .; size: .; J: TRBJ1-1; CDR3: CASSQDGGTEAFF; DNA: TGTGCCAGCAGCCAAGACGGTGGGACTGAAGCTTTCTTT
V: TRBV6-5; D: .; size: .; J: TRBJ2-3; CDR3: CASSYPTDHTDTQYF; DNA: TGTGCCAGCAGTTACCCAACGGACCACACAGATACGCAGTATTTT
V: TRBV6-1; D: .; size: .; J: TRBJ2-6; CDR3: CASSEASAGANVLTF; DNA: TGTGCCAGCAGTGAAGCCTCTGCTGGGGCCAACGTCCTGACTTTC
V: TRBV18; D: .; size: .; J: TRBJ2-1; CDR3: CASSPPQGGSYNEQFF; DNA: TGTGCCAGCTCACCACCGCAGGGGGGCTCCTACAATGAGCAGTTCTTC
V: TRBV5-6; D: .; size: .; J: TRBJ1-2; CDR3: CASSPGGQVYGYTF; DNA: TGTGCCAGCAGCCCCGGGGGACAAGTTTATGGCTACACCTTC
V: TRBV28; D: .; size: .; J: TRBJ1-4; CDR3: CASSLWTPGEEKLFF; DNA: TGTGCCAGCAGTTTATGGACTCCTGGGGAAGAAAAACTGTTTTTT
V: TRBV27; D: .; size: .; J: TRBJ2-7; CDR3: CASKYLSGYEQYF; DNA: TGTGCCAGCAAATACCTATCGGGCTACGAGCAGTACTTC
V: TRBV30; D: .; size: .; J: TRBJ1-6; CDR3: CAWSQLGGYDSPLHF; DNA: TGTGCCTGGAGTCAGTTGGGGGGGTATGATTCACCCCTCCACTTT